A selection of T cell receptor beta chains follows, all from one sample in a study of blood T cell repertoires in COVID-19. Some clones are missing from TCRdb's copy, which holds only in-frame ones; the method was immunoSEQ multiplex PCR. Altogether some 200,000 clones are present, roughly 90% being singletons, with the ten largest covering about 4%. Sequenced sample: PBMCs or T cells enriched from blood (not recorded which). These TCRs come from a woman aged 35 to 49 with acute COVID-19. Both conserved end residues are part of each CDR3. The D gene is left open where the match is weak. A row's size may be missing; if present it is once, few, many or a size class.

TRBV29-1,TRBD2,TRBJ2-3,NA,TGCAGCGTTTCCGGACTAGCGGAAAACACAGATACGCAGTATTTT,CSVSGLAENTDTQYF
TRBV7-2,NA,TRBJ1-1,NA,TGTGCCAGCAGCTTTACGCAGGGTTCAACTGAAGCTTTCTTT,CASSFTQGSTEAFF
TRBV5-8,NA,TRBJ1-6,NA,TGTGCCAGCAGCTTGAGTTCCGTGAGTTATAATTCACCCCTCCACTTT,CASSLSSVSYNSPLHF
TRBV5-1,NA,TRBJ2-2,few,TGCGCCAGCAGCTCCATCGGGGAGTACGTCACCGGGGAGCTGTTTTTT,CASSSIGEYVTGELFF
TRBV2,NA,TRBJ1-6,NA,TGTGCCAGCAGTGAAGGGCAGGAGGTTTCACCCCTCCACTTT,CASSEGQEVSPLHF
TRBV11-2,NA,TRBJ1-3,few,TGTGCCAGCAGCCCCCGACTGGCTCTCTCTGGAAACACCATATATTTT,CASSPRLALSGNTIYF
TRBV5-1,TRBD1,TRBJ2-3,NA,TGCGCCAGCAGCTCCCAAGTTAGGGGGCAGAGTACGCAGTATTTT,CASSSQVRGQSTQYF
TRBV6-2/TRBV6-3,NA,TRBJ1-1,once,TGTGCCAGCAGTCACCGAGGTGCAGTCTCCCTGGATGAAGCTTTCTTT,CASSHRGAVSLDEAFF
TRBV5-1,TRBD1,TRBJ1-2,NA,TGCGCCAGCAACGTCGGGACAGGTTATGAGGATGGCTACACCTTC,CASNVGTGYEDGYTF
TRBV10-3,NA,TRBJ1-1,NA,TGTGCCATCAGCGACCGAGGATCGGCGGACACTGAAGCTTTCTTT,CAISDRGSADTEAFF
TRBV30,NA,TRBJ1-1,once,TGTGCCTGGAGTGTACGTCAGGCCCGGGCTTTCTTT,CAWSVRQARAFF
TRBV5-1,TRBD1,TRBJ1-1,NA,TGCGCCAGCAGCCCACGACAGGGAAGGGGGAACACTGAAGCTTTCTTT,CASSPRQGRGNTEAFF
TRBV6-5,NA,TRBJ2-5,NA,TGTGCCAGCACCGGGAACAGCTTTCGGGGGACCCAGTACTTC,CASTGNSFRGTQYF
TRBV14,TRBD2,TRBJ2-5,NA,TGTGCCAGCAGCCCTCGAAGACTAGCGGGGGGGCAAGAGACCCAGTACTTC,CASSPRRLAGGQETQYF